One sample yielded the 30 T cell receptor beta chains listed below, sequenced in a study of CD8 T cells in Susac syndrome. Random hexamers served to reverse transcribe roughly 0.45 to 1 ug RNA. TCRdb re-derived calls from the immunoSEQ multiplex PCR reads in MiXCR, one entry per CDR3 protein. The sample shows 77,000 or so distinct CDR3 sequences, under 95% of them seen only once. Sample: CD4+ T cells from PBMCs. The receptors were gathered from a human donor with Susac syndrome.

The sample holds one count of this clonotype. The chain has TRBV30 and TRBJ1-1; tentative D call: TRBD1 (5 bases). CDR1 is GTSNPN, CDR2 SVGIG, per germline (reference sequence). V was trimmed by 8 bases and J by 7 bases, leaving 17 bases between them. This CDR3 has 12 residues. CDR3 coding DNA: TGTGCCCTTAACTGGGGGGAAAATGAAGCTTTCTTT. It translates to CALNWGENEAFF.

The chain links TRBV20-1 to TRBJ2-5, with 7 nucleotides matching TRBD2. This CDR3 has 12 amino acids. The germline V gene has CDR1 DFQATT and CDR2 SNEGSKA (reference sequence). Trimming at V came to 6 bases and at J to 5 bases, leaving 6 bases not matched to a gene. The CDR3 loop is CSALRESETQYF. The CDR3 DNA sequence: TGCAGTGCCCTGCGGGAGTCGGAGACCCAGTACTTC.

The CDR3 protein is CASSPGPLQETQYF. CDR3 in DNA: TGTGCCAGCAGCCCGGGACCCCTCCAAGAGACCCAGTACTTC. This chain connects TRBV5-5 to TRBJ2-5; D is possibly TRBD1 or TRBD2 (5 bases each). V gave up 4 bases and J gave up 1 base, with 11 bases separating them. From germline, CDR1 is SGHKS and CDR2 YYEKEE (reference sequence). The CDR3 contains 14 residues.

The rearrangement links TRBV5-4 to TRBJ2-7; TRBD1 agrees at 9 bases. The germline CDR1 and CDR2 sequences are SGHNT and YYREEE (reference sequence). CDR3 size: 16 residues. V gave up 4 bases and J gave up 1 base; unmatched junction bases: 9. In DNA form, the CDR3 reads TGTGCCAGCAGCACCAGGGGGGGGACAGGGTCCTACGAGCAGTACTTC. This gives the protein CASSTRGGTGSYEQYF. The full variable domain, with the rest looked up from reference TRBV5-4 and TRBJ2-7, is ETGVTQSPTHLIKTRGQQVTLRCSSQSGHNTVSWYQQALGQGPQFIFQYYREEENGRGNFPPRFSGLQFPNYSSELNVNALELDDSALYLCASSTRGGTGSYEQYFGPGTRLTVT.

CDR3 coding DNA: TGTGCCAGCAGCTTAGTGGGCAGCCGCCAAGAGACCCAGTACTTC. It encodes CASSLVGSRQETQYF. The V and J genes are TRBV7-2 and TRBJ2-5; D gene unclear. The length of the CDR3 is 15 residues. Germline loops: CDR1 SGHTA, CDR2 FQGNSA. V dropped 1 base and J dropped 1 base, with 10 bases sitting between them.

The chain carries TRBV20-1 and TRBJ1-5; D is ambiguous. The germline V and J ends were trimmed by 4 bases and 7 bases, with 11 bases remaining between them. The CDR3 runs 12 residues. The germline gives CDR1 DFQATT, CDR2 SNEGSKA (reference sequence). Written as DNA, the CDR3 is TGCAGTGCTACAGTTGGTGGGCAGCCCCAGCATTTT. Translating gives CSATVGGQPQHF.

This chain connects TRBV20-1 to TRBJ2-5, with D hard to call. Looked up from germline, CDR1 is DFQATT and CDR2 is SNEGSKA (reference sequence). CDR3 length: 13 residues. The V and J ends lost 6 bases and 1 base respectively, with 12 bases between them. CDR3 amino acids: CSAWITGQETQYF. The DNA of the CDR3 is TGCAGTGCGTGGATCACGGGCCAAGAGACCCAGTACTTC.

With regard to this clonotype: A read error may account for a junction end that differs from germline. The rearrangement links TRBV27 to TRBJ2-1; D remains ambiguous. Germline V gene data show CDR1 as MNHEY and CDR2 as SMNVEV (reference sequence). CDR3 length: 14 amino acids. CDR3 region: CASSLTPSNNEQFF. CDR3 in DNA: TGTGCCAGCAGTTTAACCCCCTCCAACAATGAGCAGTTCTTC.

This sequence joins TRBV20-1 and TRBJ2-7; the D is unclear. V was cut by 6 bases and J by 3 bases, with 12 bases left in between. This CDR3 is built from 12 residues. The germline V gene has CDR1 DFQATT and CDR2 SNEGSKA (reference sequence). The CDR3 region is CSATPVDYEQYF. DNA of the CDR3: TGCAGTGCCACCCCGGTGGACTACGAGCAGTACTTC.

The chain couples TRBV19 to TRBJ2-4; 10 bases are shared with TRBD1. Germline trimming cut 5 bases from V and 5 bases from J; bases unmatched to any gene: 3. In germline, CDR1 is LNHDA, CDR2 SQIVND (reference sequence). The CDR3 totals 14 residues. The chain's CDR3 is CASSGTGVENIQYF. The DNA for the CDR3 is TGTGCCAGTAGTGGGACAGGGGTGGAAAACATTCAGTACTTC.

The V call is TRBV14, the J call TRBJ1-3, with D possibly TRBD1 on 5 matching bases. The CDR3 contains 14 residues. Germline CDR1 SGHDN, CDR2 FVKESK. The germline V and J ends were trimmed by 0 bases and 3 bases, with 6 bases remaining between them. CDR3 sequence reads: CASSQEGVGNTIYF. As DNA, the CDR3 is TGTGCCAGCAGCCAAGAAGGGGTTGGAAACACCATATATTTT.

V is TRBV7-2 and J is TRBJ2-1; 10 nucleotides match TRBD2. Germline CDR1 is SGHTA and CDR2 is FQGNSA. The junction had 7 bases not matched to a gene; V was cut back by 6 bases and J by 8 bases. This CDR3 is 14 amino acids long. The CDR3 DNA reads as TGTGCCAGCAGACGGACCGGGACTAGCGATGAGCAGTTCTTC. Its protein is CASRRTGTSDEQFF.

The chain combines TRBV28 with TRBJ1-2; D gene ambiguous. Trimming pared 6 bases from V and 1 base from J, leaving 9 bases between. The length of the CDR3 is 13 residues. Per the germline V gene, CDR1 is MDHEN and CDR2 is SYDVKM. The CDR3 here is CASRVPNNYGYTF. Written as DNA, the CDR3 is TGTGCCAGCAGGGTCCCCAATAACTATGGCTACACCTTC.

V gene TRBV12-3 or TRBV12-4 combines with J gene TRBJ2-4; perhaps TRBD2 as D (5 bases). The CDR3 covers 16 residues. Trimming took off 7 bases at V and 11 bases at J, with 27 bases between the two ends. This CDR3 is CASTEITRGEGLVQYF. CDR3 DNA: TGTGCCAGCACCGAAATTACCCGGGGAGAGGGTTTAGTTCAGTACTTC.

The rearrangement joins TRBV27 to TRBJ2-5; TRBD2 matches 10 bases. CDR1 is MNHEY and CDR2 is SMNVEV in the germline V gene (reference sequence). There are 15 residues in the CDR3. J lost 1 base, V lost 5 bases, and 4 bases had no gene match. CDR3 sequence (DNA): TGTGCCAGCAGTCCGTGGACTAGCGGCCAAGAGACCCAGTACTTC. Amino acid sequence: CASSPWTSGQETQYF.

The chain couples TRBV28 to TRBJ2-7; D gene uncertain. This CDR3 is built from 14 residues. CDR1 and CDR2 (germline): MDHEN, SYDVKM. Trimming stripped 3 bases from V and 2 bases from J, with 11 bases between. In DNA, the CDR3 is TGTGCCAGCAGTTTGGAGACTTCAACCTACGAGCAGTACTTC. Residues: CASSLETSTYEQYF.

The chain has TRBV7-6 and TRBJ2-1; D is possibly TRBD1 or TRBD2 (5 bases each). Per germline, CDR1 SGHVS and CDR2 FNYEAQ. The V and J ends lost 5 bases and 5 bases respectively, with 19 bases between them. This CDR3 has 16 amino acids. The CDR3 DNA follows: TGTGCCAGCAGCCGTCGCCCGGGGACGCTGAACAATGAGCAGTTCTTC. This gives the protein CASSRRPGTLNNEQFF. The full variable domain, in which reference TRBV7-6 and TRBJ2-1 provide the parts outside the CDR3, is GAGVSQSPRYKVTKRGQDVALRCDPISGHVSLYWYRQALGQGPEFLTYFNYEAQQDKSGLPNDRFSAERPEGSISTLTIQRTEQRDSAMYRCASSRRPGTLNNEQFFGPGTRLTVL.

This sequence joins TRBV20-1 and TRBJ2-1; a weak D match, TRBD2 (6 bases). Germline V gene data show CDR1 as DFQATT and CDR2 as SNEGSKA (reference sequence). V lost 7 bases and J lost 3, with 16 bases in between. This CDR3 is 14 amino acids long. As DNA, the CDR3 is TGCAGTGTCGTGGGGGGTTGGGGCTACAATGAGCAGTTCTTC. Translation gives CSVVGGWGYNEQFF.

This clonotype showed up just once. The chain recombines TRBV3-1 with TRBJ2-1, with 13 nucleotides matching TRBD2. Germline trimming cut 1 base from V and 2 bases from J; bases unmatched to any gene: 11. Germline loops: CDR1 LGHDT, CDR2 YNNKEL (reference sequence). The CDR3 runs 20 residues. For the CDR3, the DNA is TGTGCCAGCAGCCAAGCCCCGGGACTAGCGGGGTCGACCCCCTACAATGAGCAGTTCTTC. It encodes CASSQAPGLAGSTPYNEQFF.

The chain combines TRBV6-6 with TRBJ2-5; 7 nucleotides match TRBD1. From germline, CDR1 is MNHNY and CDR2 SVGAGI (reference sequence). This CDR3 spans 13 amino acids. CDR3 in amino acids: CARSRDRDETQYF. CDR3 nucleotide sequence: TGTGCGAGAAGTAGGGACAGAGACGAGACCCAGTACTTC.

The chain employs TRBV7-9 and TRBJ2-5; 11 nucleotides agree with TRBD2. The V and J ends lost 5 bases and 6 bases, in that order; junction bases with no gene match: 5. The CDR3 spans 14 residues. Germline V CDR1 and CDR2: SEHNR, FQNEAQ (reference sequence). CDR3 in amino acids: CASSEASGGQTQYF. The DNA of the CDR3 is TGTGCCAGCAGCGAAGCTAGCGGGGGGCAGACCCAGTACTTC.

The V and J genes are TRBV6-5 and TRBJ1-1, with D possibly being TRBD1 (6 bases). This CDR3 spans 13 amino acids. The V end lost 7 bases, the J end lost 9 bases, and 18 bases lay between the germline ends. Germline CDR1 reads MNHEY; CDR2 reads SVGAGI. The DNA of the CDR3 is TGTGCCAGCACCCCAGACAGGAACGTTAAAGCTTTCTTT. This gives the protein CASTPDRNVKAFF.

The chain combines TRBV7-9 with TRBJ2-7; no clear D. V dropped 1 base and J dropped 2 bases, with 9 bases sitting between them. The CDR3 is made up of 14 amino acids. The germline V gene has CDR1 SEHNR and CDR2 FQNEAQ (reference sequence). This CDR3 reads CASSLEGRTYEQYF. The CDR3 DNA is TGTGCCAGCAGCTTAGAGGGCCGAACCTACGAGCAGTACTTC.

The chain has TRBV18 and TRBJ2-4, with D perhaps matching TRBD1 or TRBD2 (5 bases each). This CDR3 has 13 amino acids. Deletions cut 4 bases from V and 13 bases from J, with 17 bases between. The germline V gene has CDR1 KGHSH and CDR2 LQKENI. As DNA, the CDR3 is TGTGCCAGCTCACGAAGTTTGGGGGACGCCCAGTACTTC. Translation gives CASSRSLGDAQYF.

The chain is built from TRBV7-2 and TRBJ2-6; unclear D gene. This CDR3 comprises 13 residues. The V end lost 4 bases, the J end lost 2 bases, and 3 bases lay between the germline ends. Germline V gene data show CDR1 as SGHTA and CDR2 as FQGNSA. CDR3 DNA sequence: TGTGCCAGCAGCTCCCCTGGGGCCAACGTCCTGACTTTC. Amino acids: CASSSPGANVLTF.

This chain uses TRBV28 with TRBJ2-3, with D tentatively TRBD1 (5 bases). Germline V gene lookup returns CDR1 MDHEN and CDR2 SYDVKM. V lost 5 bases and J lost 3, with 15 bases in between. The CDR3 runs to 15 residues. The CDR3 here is CASSLQHRSTDTQYF. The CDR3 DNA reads TGTGCCAGCAGTCTACAGCACAGGTCAACAGATACGCAGTATTTT.

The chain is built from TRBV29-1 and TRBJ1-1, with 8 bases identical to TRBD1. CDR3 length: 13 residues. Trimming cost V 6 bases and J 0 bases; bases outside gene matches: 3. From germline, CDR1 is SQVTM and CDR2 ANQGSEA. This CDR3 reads CSVFRGLNTEAFF. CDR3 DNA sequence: TGCAGCGTATTCAGGGGGCTGAACACTGAAGCTTTCTTT.

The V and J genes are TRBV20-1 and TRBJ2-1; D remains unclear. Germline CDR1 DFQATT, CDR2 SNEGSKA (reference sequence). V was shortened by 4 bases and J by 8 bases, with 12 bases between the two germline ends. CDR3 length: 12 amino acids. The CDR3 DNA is TGCAGTGCTACCCCGCGGCTGGATGAGCAGTTCTTC. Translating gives CSATPRLDEQFF.

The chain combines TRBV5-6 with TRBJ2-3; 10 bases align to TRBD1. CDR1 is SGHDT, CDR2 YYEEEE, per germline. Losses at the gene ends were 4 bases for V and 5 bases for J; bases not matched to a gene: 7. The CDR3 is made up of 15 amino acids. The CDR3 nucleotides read TGTGCCAGCAGCCCACCGGGACAGGGGATAGATACGCAGTATTTT. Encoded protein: CASSPPGQGIDTQYF.

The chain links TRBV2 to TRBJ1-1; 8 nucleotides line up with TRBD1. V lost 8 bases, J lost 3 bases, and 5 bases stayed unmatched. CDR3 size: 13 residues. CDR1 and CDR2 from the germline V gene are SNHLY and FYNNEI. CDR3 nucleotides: TGTGCCAGCCGAGTGGACAGGGACACTGAAGCTTTCTTT. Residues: CASRVDRDTEAFF.